The entry that follows covers one T cell receptor beta chain sequence. Its antigen is still unknown. Method: immunoSEQ multiplex PCR; TCRdb's copy keeps in-frame clones and lacks some. This table holds some 96,000 clones, roughly 76% found once. The sample comes from a study of PD-1 blockade in classical Hodgkin lymphoma. Study background: Patients had nivolumab dosed at 3 mg/kg, delivered intravenously every 2 weeks. Study-wide results and limits: Baseline TCR diversity was reportedly lower in newly diagnosed patients than in healthy donors. It was reported as lower still in relapsed/refractory patients. Sources of repertoire differences remain undefined, possibly disease activity or prior therapy.

V lost 1 base to trimming and J lost 6 bases, with 13 bases between them. The CDR3 is made up of 14 amino acids. Germline-derived CDR1 and CDR2 are SGHDN and FVKESK. Patients all relapsed after autologous stem cell transplantation, and there was variation in brentuximab vedotin exposure. V usage is TRBV14 and J usage is TRBJ2-7; the D is unclear. This receptor was taken from a human donor with classical Hodgkin lymphoma. The source was peripheral blood mononuclear cells (PBMCs), collected before the second cycle of nivolumab. CDR3 sequence (DNA): TGTGCCAGCAGCCAAGGGAGATCCTTAACCGAGCAGTACTTC. Amino acids: CASSQGRSLTEQYF.